These T cell receptor beta chains were read from a single sample in a study of cytomegalovirus exposure and HLA in healthy donors. TCRdb keeps only in-frame clones here, not all; method: immunoSEQ multiplex PCR. The sample includes about 250,000 clones, more than 75% of them seen just once. The sequenced sample was PBMCs. These receptors originate from a man aged 18 to 35 in good health and CMV-seronegative. The CDR3 runs from the conserved cysteine through the conserved F or W. Fields, in order: J gene, V gene, CDR3 protein.

TRBJ1-2,TRBV10-3,CAISEGDSRGGYTF
TRBJ1-6,TRBV6-6,CASSLVGQSNSPLHF
TRBJ1-5,TRBV7-9,CASSLAAGGEQPQHF
TRBJ2-7,TRBV27,CASSLGQDRSYEQYF
TRBJ2-3,TRBV28,CATGTSGSLDTQYF
TRBJ2-5,TRBV28,CASSLSGRPETQYF
TRBJ1-2,TRBV20-1,CSARSGGYTF
TRBJ2-2,TRBV18,CASSPWDTYTGELFF
TRBJ2-7,TRBV7-9,CASSPTGTSGSYEQYF
TRBJ2-2,TRBV28,CASSTRLAGAHTGELFF